The clone carrying this TCR beta chain has a handful of counts. Its specificity is unknown. This record belongs to a study of CD8 T cells in Susac syndrome. Study-level points and caveats: TCR sequencing and HLA analysis covered a relatively small number of individuals.

When the RNA was reverse transcribed, random hexamers were used with an input of about 0.5 to 1 ug. Across 54 Vbeta and 13 Jbeta, TCR beta CDR3 was amplified with immunoSEQ multiplex PCR. TCRdb re-called the immunoSEQ multiplex PCR reads through MiXCR, storing one row per CDR3 protein. The data hold approximately 300,000 distinct CDR3 sequences, with about 88% observed a single time. Sequencing of TCR beta drew on CD8+ and CD4+ T cells from blood. TEMRA cells were enriched by FACS, while CD8+ and CD4+ T cells were obtained through a negative isolation that was performed magnetically. The CDR3 has 15 amino acids. Germline V gene lookup returns CDR1 SGHTA and CDR2 FQGNSA. Trimming removed 7 bases from V and 9 bases from J; junction bases left unmatched: 13.

Sequences were obtained from CD8+ T cells from PBMCs. This receptor was obtained from a human donor with multiple sclerosis. The J gene is TRBJ2-1, the V gene TRBV7-2; 9 positions match TRBD2. CDR3 region: CASKIGGRADGEQFF. CDR3 DNA sequence: TGTGCCAGCAAGATTGGCGGGAGGGCCGATGGTGAGCAGTTCTTC.